This T cell receptor beta chain appears in the sequencing data of a study of blood T cell repertoires in COVID-19. The data were produced by immunoSEQ multiplex PCR, yet TCRdb's version contains in-frame clones alone and is incomplete. Of 400,000 to 450,000 clones listed, 88% are singletons. Sequenced sample: peripheral blood. The sequence was collected from a woman in her forties or fifties with COVID-19, enrolled during active disease.

The CDR3: CASTDRGNTGELFF. CDR3 sequence (DNA): TGTGCCAGCACCGACAGGGGAAACACCGGGGAGCTGTTTTTT. J is TRBJ2-2 and V is TRBV27, with 8 bases lining up with TRBD1. The CDR3 length is 14 residues. After removal of 7 bases from V and 2 bases from J, the junction contained 3 bases not matched to a gene. The germline gives CDR1 MNHEY, CDR2 SMNVEV (reference sequence).